A selection of T cell receptor beta chains follows, all from one sample in a study of T cells after yellow fever vaccination. MiXCR, run by TCRdb on the 5' RACE reads, gives a single entry per CDR3 protein. Found here are about 340,000 distinct CDR3 sequences, 8% to 10% of them singletons; the top ten hold roughly 17%. Sequences were derived from PBMCs, sampled on the day of the first yellow fever vaccination. The receptors were sampled from a man aged 18 to 35 who received the YFV17D yellow fever vaccine. Each CDR3 is given with its conserved first and last residue. Fields, in order: clone size, D gene, V gene, J gene, CDR3 DNA, CDR3 protein. A D gene is named only where the DNA matches it firmly. Some rows have no size entry. The others give once, few or many, or a class for an expanded clone.

.	.	TRBV19	TRBJ1-1	TGTGCCAGCTACAAGGGGTTTATGAACACTGAAGCTTTCTTT	CASYKGFMNTEAFF
few	.	TRBV2	TRBJ1-4	TGTGCCAGCAGTGGGGGCTCGGCTAATGAAAAACTGTTTTTT	CASSGGSANEKLFF
few	.	TRBV6-2/TRBV6-3	TRBJ2-5	TGTGCCAGCACCATAAAGAGGGGCATGGAGACCCAGTACTTC	CASTIKRGMETQYF
many	.	TRBV12-3/TRBV12-4	TRBJ2-6	TGTGCCAGCTCTGGAGGAGGGACTGGGGCCAACGTCCTGACTTTC	CASSGGGTGANVLTF
few	.	TRBV20-1	TRBJ2-3	TGCAGTGCTAGACAACAGTCAGCCACAGATACGCAGTATTTT	CSARQQSATDTQYF
.	.	TRBV12-3/TRBV12-4	TRBJ1-5	TGTGCCAGCAGTTTAGCAGGGAGTCAGCCCCAGCATTTT	CASSLAGSQPQHF
few	TRBD2	TRBV7-2	TRBJ2-3	TGTGCCAGCAGCACTCCCCGGGCTAGCGGGGGGGCAGATACGCAGTATTTT	CASSTPRASGGADTQYF
few	TRBD1	TRBV2	TRBJ1-5	TGTGCCAGCAGTGCGGGACAGGGAGGACAGCCCCAGCATTTT	CASSAGQGGQPQHF
many	.	TRBV29-1	TRBJ2-1	TGCAGCGTTGCCGGCAGGCCCAATGAGCAGTTCTTC	CSVAGRPNEQFF
few	.	TRBV7-2	TRBJ1-2	TGTGCCAGCAGCTTATACAGCGAGGAAACTCTTGGCTACACCTTC	CASSLYSEETLGYTF
.	TRBD2	TRBV12-3/TRBV12-4	TRBJ2-5	TGTGCCAGCAGTTTTCCCGCGGCGGGGGTCGTAGAGACCCAGTACTTC	CASSFPAAGVVETQYF
few	.	TRBV3-1	TRBJ1-1	TGTGCCAGCAGCCAAGCCCGGGGTCGGACTGAAGCTTTCTTT	CASSQARGRTEAFF
many	.	TRBV4-1	TRBJ2-7	TGCGCCAGCAGCCAAGATGAAGAAGGGGAGCTAGCTATCTACGAGCAGTACTTC	CASSQDEEGELAIYEQYF
few	.	TRBV7-9	TRBJ2-1	TGTGCCAGCAGCTTAGCGGCCCAGGAGCAGTTCTTC	CASSLAAQEQFF
.	.	TRBV13	TRBJ1-2	TGTGCCAGCTGGGGAGACAGGTCCCGAGGCTACACCTTC	CASWGDRSRGYTF
many	TRBD2	TRBV12-3/TRBV12-4	TRBJ2-7	TGTGCCAGCAGACCCCGGAGCGGGAACTCCTACGAGCAGTACTTC	CASRPRSGNSYEQYF
.	.	TRBV29-1	TRBJ2-1	TGCAGCGTGGGAGCCTACAATGAGCAGTTCTTC	CSVGAYNEQFF
few	TRBD1	TRBV25-1	TRBJ1-2	TGTGCCAGCAGTCAAACCTCGACAGGGAACTATGGCTACACCTTC	CASSQTSTGNYGYTF
few	.	TRBV5-1	TRBJ1-2	TGCGCCAGCAGCCCCGTAGGGGGGGAATTTCGCTATGGCTACACCTTC	CASSPVGGEFRYGYTF
.	TRBD2	TRBV20-1	TRBJ2-5	TGCAGCGCCAGTCCCGCGGGGGGACCACAAGAGACCCAGTACTTC	CSASPAGGPQETQYF